This T cell receptor beta chain was recovered during a study of early T cells in non-severe SARS-CoV-2 infection. Looking at the study overall: Sequencing used unsorted whole-blood bulk RNA, so chains lack pairing.

V gave up 4 bases and J gave up 0 bases; unmatched junction bases: 5. The CDR3 length is 15 residues. CDR1 MDHEN and CDR2 SYDVKM come from the germline V gene. This clonotype was found a few times. A single record per CDR3 protein comes from TCRdb applying MiXCR to the 5' RACE reads. The sample consists of some 96,000 distinct CDR3 sequences, approximately 10% of them appearing once. Source: whole blood, taken at baseline. This clonotype was obtained from an adult who was a healthcare worker with PCR-confirmed SARS-CoV-2 infection or an uninfected control (not recorded which). The chain couples TRBV28 to TRBJ1-2; 7 nucleotides agree with TRBD1. In nucleotides, the CDR3 is TGTGCCAGCAGTTGGGGACAGCGAGCTAACTATGGCTACACCTTC. It translates to CASSWGQRANYGYTF.